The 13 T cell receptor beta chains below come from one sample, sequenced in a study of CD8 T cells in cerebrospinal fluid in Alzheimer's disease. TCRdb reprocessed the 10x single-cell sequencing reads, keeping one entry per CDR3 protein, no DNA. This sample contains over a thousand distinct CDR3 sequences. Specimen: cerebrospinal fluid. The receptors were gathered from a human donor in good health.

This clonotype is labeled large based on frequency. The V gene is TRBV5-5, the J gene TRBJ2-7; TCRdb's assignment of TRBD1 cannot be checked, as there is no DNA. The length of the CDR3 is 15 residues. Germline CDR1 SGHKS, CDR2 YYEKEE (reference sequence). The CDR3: CASSYQGYGSYEQYF.

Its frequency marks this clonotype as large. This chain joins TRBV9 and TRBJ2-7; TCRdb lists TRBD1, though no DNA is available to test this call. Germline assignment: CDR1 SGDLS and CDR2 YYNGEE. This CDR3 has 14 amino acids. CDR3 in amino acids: CASSVGTVRGEQYF.

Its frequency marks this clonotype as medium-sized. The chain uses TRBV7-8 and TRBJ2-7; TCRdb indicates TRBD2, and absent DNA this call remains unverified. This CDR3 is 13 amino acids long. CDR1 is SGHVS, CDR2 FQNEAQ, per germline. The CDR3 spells CASSFGLAYEQYF.

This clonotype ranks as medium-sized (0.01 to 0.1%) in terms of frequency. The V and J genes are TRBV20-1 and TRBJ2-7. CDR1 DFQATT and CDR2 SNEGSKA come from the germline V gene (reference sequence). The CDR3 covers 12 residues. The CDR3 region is CSARDQVGEQYF.

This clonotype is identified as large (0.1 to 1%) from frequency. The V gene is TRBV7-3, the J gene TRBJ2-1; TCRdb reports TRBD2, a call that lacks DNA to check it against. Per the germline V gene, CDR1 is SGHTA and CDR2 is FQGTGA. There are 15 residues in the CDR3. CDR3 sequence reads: CASSRGTSGATEQFF.

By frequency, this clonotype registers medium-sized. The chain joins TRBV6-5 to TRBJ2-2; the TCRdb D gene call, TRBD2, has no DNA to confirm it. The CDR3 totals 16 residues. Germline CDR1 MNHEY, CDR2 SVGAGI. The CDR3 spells CASGRRNFQSAGELFF.

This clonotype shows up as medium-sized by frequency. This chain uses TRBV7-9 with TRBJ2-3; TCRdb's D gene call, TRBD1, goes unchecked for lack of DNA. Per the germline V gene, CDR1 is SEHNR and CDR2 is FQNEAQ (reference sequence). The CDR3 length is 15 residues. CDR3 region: CASSRQGARGDTQYF.

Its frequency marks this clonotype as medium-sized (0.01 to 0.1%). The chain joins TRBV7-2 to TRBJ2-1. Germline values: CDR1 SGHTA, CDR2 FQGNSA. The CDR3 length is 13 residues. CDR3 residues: CASRRTATWEQFF.

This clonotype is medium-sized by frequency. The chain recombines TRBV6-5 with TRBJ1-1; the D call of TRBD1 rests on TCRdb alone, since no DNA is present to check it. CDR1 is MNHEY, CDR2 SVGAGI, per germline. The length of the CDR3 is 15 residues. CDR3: CASSDAGQGNTEAFF.

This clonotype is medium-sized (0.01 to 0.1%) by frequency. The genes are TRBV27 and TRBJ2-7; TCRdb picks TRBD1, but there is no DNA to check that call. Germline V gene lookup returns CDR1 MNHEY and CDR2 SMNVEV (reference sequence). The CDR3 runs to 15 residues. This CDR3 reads CASSSAGTAFYEQYF.

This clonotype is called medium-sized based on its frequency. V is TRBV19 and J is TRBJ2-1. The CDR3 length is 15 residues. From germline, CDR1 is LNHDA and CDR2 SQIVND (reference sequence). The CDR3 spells CASSVDRSSYNEQFF.

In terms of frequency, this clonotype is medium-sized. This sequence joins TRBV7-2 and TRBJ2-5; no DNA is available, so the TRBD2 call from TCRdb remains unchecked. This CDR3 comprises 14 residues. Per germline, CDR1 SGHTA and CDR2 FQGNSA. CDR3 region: CASSLGSSLETQYF.

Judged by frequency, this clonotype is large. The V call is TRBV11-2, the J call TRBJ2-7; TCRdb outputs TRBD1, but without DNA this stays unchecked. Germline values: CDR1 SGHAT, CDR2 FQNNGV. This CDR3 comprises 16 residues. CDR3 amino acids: CASSLAAGTATYEQYF.